A single sample gave rise to the 7 T cell receptor beta chains below, sequenced in a study of cytomegalovirus exposure and HLA in healthy donors (dated 2017 in TCRdb). The library was built by means of the immunoSEQ multiplex PCR assay. The multiplex PCR relied on a mix of 60 forward primers for TCR Vbeta segments and 13 reverse primers for TCR Jbeta segments. The table comes from immuneACCESS by way of TCRdb, which keeps in-frame sequences with V and J called. Part of the clones is missing from these tables; in studies checked, under half for an unresolved V gene and the rest for unknown reasons. The sample data list roughly 190,000 clones, and about 83% of these were observed just once. 1.5% to 2% of the sample comes from the top ten. Sequenced input: PBMCs. These receptors all stem from a man in his forties in good health and CMV-seropositive.

The genes are TRBV11-2 and TRBJ2-3; D possibly corresponds to TRBD2 (5 bases). Trimming shortened V by 1 base and J by 3 bases, and 11 bases separated the two germline ends. The germline V gene has CDR1 SGHAT and CDR2 FQNNGV. The CDR3 runs to 15 residues. As DNA, the CDR3 is TGTGCCAGCAGCTTAGGAGCGGCGAGGACAGATACGCAGTATTTT. Its translation is CASSLGAARTDTQYF.

This clone was counted only a few times. The V and J genes are TRBV6-5 and TRBJ2-1; 9 bases align to TRBD2. The germline V gene has CDR1 MNHEY and CDR2 SVGAGI. This CDR3 has 14 residues. The V and J ends lost 5 bases and 5 bases, in that order; junction bases with no gene match: 4. The CDR3, as DNA: TGTGCCAGCAGTCCAGGGACTAGCCACAATGAGCAGTTCTTC. It encodes CASSPGTSHNEQFF.

The genes are TRBV5-1 and TRBJ1-1; weak D call: TRBD1 (6 bases). This CDR3 region has 16 residues. V lost 1 base and J lost 3, with 16 bases in between. In germline, CDR1 is SGHRS, CDR2 YFSETQ. The CDR3: CASSLRLQGTDTEAFF. DNA of the CDR3: TGCGCCAGCAGCTTGCGGTTACAGGGTACAGACACTGAAGCTTTCTTT. Drawing the rest from reference TRBV5-1 and TRBJ1-1, the complete variable domain is KAGVTQTPRYLIKTRGQQVTLSCSPISGHRSVSWYQQTPGQGLQFLFEYFSETQRNKGNFPGRFSGRQFSNSRSEMNVSTLELGDSALYLCASSLRLQGTDTEAFFGQGTRLTVV.

The J gene is TRBJ1-2, the V gene TRBV11-2; 10 nucleotides match TRBD1. CDR1 SGHAT and CDR2 FQNNGV come from the germline V gene. With 5 bases clipped from V and 13 bases from J, the junction kept 10 bases outside the gene matches. This CDR3 has 13 residues. The CDR3 sequence: CASSPRTGGWVTF. The DNA for the CDR3 is TGTGCCAGCAGCCCCCGGACAGGGGGATGGGTCACCTTC.

This clone was seen a handful of times. The sample holds other DNA sequences that translate to the same CDR3. This sequence joins TRBV5-1 and TRBJ2-3, with D perhaps matching TRBD1 (6 bases). From germline, CDR1 is SGHRS and CDR2 YFSETQ. The CDR3 is 15 amino acids. The V gene lost 0 bases and the J gene lost 3 bases, with 11 bases spanning the gap. Here the CDR3 DNA reads TGCGCCAGCAGCTTGGGAGGTGACAGGACAGATACGCAGTATTTT. Its translation: CASSLGGDRTDTQYF.

For the CDR3, the DNA is TGTGCCACTTCCGACTCAAATAGCAATCAGCCCCAGCATTTT. As protein: CATSDSNSNQPQHF. This chain uses TRBV10-3 with TRBJ1-5; D ambiguous. This CDR3 has 14 residues. Germline V lookup: CDR1 ENHRY, CDR2 SYGVKD. The V gene lost 10 bases and the J gene lost 0 bases, with 13 bases spanning the gap.

V is TRBV5-5 and J is TRBJ1-2; a weak D match, TRBD1 (6 bases). Germline CDR1 is SGHKS and CDR2 is YYEKEE (reference sequence). CDR3 length equals 12 residues. V was cut by 6 bases and J by 4 bases, with 10 bases left in between. The CDR3 DNA is TGTGCCAGCACCGTACAGGGCTATGGCTACACCTTC. Translated: CASTVQGYGYTF.